This T cell receptor (beta chain) was recorded in a study of T cells in Graves' hyperthyroidism and ophthalmopathy. Points from the study as a whole: Before onset, by a median of about seven months, the model predicted ophthalmopathy.

RNA transcripts served as the template for amplifying TCR beta CDR3 regions. During a first-round RT-PCR of the TCR CDR3, the HTBI primer set was used. TCRdb recomputed calls from the multiplex PCR reads with MiXCR, one row per CDR3 protein. This sample has about 680,000 distinct CDR3 sequences, with approximately 40% found just once. Diagnostic assessment was based on clinical symptoms, serum thyroxine and TRAb, thyroid ultrasound and orbital computed tomography. CDR3 length: 15 amino acids. CDR1 SNHLY and CDR2 FYNNEI come from the germline V gene. The V segment lost 7 bases and the J segment 2 bases; nucleotides outside the gene matches: 8. This clonotype came up many times. Antigen specificity is unknown.

The receptor was derived from a woman aged 40 to 49 with Graves' hyperthyroidism. Sequencing was performed on blood. The rearrangement joins TRBV2 to TRBJ2-7, with TRBD2 identical over 10 bases. CDR3 in DNA: TGTGCCAGCACCTATGCCACTAGCGGGACCTACGAGCAGTACTTC. Translating it yields CASTYATSGTYEQYF.